The 15 T cell receptor beta chains in this list originate from one sample, sequenced in a study of blood T cell repertoires in COVID-19. Assay used: immunoSEQ multiplex PCR; TCRdb lists only in-frame clones, some missing. The sample has more than 110,000 clones; over 75% are singletons. The sample comprised peripheral blood. Receptors originate from a human donor in a cohort sampled during active COVID-19.

This chain uses TRBV30 with TRBJ1-1; possible D gene TRBD1, 6 bases. CDR3 size: 12 residues. Germline CDR1 and CDR2: GTSNPN and SVGIG (reference sequence). Trimming removed 3 bases from V and 3 bases from J, with 8 bases in between. CDR3 sequence (DNA): TGTGCCTGGAGGGACAGACACACTGAAGCTTTCTTT. Translated, it gives CAWRDRHTEAFF.

The CDR3 sequence is CASSSLAGFSGANVLTF. In DNA form, the CDR3 reads TGTGCCAGCAGCTCACTAGCGGGATTCTCTGGGGCCAACGTCCTGACTTTC. The chain has TRBV7-2 and TRBJ2-6, with TRBD2 matching over 10 bases. CDR3 length equals 17 residues. With 4 bases clipped from V and 0 bases from J, the junction kept 3 bases outside the gene matches. Germline assignment: CDR1 SGHTA and CDR2 FQGNSA.

The J gene is TRBJ1-5, the V gene TRBV7-3, with D tentatively TRBD1 (5 bases). V was cut by 7 bases and J by 9 bases, with 16 bases left in between. Per the germline V gene, CDR1 is SGHTA and CDR2 is FQGTGA. This CDR3 region has 13 residues. The CDR3 DNA sequence: TGTGCCAGCAACCTAGGGGAATTTCGGCCCCAGCATTTT. Translating it yields CASNLGEFRPQHF.

The rearrangement joins TRBV4-3 to TRBJ1-2, with 7 bases that match TRBD1. The CDR3 extends over 16 amino acids. In germline, CDR1 is LGHNA, CDR2 YSLEER. V dropped 0 bases and J dropped 3; count of bases not matched to a gene: 7. DNA for the CDR3: TGCGCCAGCAGCCAAGAACCGGACAGGAGGGACTATGGCTACACCTTC. Protein product: CASSQEPDRRDYGYTF.

V is TRBV6-5 and J is TRBJ1-2; D might be TRBD1 (6 bases). CDR1 MNHEY and CDR2 SVGAGI come from the germline V gene. CDR3 size: 15 residues. V dropped 5 bases and J dropped 0 bases, with 13 bases sitting between them. This CDR3 is CASSPRGAANYGYTF. In DNA, the CDR3 is TGTGCCAGCAGTCCCCGGGGGGCGGCTAACTATGGCTACACCTTC.

This clone was detected a few times. The chain joins TRBV19 to TRBJ2-3; 7 bases align to TRBD2. Trimming at V came to 6 bases and at J to 0 bases, leaving 0 bases not matched to a gene. This CDR3 is 13 amino acids long. Germline CDR1 and CDR2: LNHDA and SQIVND (reference sequence). This chain's CDR3 is CASRLASTDTQYF. CDR3 DNA sequence: TGTGCCAGTAGACTAGCGAGCACAGATACGCAGTATTTT.

This chain connects TRBV7-9 to TRBJ2-1, with D perhaps TRBD2 (6 bases). The CDR3 length is 15 residues. Germline CDR1 and CDR2: SEHNR and FQNEAQ (reference sequence). V lost 0 bases to trimming and J lost 8 bases, with 14 bases between them. The CDR3 DNA sequence: TGTGCCAGCAGCTTAGCCCAGATAGCGGCCGATGAGCAGTTCTTC. Its translation: CASSLAQIAADEQFF.

The chain uses TRBV10-3 and TRBJ1-3; possible D gene TRBD1, 5 bases. The CDR3 runs 15 residues. The V end lost 7 bases, the J end lost 9 bases, and 22 bases lay between the germline ends. Germline CDR1 ENHRY, CDR2 SYGVKD. The CDR3 here is CAIKGSGHPSATIYF. DNA for the CDR3: TGTGCCATCAAGGGTTCAGGACACCCGTCGGCCACCATATATTTT.

The table lists this clone with a few counts. V usage is TRBV6-1 and J usage is TRBJ1-2; possibly TRBD1 for D (5 bases). This CDR3 spans 15 amino acids. CDR1 is MNHNS and CDR2 is SASEGT in the germline V gene. V shed 2 bases and J shed 7 bases, with 17 bases lying between them. In DNA, the CDR3 is TGTGCCAGCAGTGAAAGCTGGCAGCTAACAGGTGGCTACACCTTC. Residues: CASSESWQLTGGYTF.

This clone was seen a single time. The chain employs TRBV11-3 and TRBJ1-2; maybe TRBD1 (6 bases). Germline loops: CDR1 SGHNT, CDR2 YENEEA. The CDR3 sequence is 13 residues long. Trimming pared 2 bases from V and 7 bases from J, leaving 11 bases between. The CDR3 loop is CASSLIGGSGYTF. The CDR3 DNA is TGTGCCAGCAGCTTAATTGGGGGCTCTGGCTACACCTTC.

V gene TRBV18 combines with J gene TRBJ1-1; perhaps TRBD1 as D (6 bases). This CDR3 region has 14 residues. Germline V CDR1 and CDR2: KGHSH, LQKENI. V gave up 5 bases and J gave up 1 base, with 11 bases separating them. In nucleotides, the CDR3 is TGTGCCAGCTCATCTTTACAGGGGAACACTGAAGCTTTCTTT. This gives the protein CASSSLQGNTEAFF.

CDR3 DNA: TGTGCCAGCAGTTCCCGACCGGGACAAGAGACCTACGAGCAGTACTTC. Translated: CASSSRPGQETYEQYF. This sequence joins TRBV6-7 and TRBJ2-7, with a possible D match to TRBD1 (6 bases). TRBV6-7 has ORF status, its function being uncertain. The CDR3 extends over 16 amino acids. V lost 4 bases and J lost 2, with 18 bases in between.

This chain links TRBV5-4 with TRBJ1-5; 8 bases map to TRBD1. V gave up 2 bases and J gave up 1 base; unmatched junction bases: 8. In germline, CDR1 is SGHNT, CDR2 YYREEE (reference sequence). The CDR3 totals 17 residues. This CDR3 is CASSFGQGSGSNQPQHF. CDR3 sequence (DNA): TGTGCCAGCAGCTTCGGACAGGGCTCAGGAAGCAATCAGCCCCAGCATTTT.

The rearrangement joins TRBV11-2 to TRBJ2-5, with a possible D match to TRBD1 (5 bases). V was cut by 2 bases and J by 4 bases, with 8 bases left in between. This CDR3 is 13 amino acids long. Germline V gene data show CDR1 as SGHAT and CDR2 as FQNNGV. The CDR3 loop is CASSLRGRETQYF. The CDR3 DNA follows: TGTGCCAGCAGCTTAAGGGGTAGAGAGACCCAGTACTTC.

This clone was counted a single time. V and J are TRBV19 and TRBJ2-1; 7 bases agree with TRBD1. CDR3 length: 15 residues. V was clipped by 3 bases and J by 8 bases; unmatched bases: 10. Germline CDR1 is LNHDA and CDR2 is SQIVND (reference sequence). As DNA, the CDR3 is TGTGCCAGTAGTATCCGACAGGGCGCAGGGGATGAGCAGTTCTTC. Its protein product is CASSIRQGAGDEQFF.